One sample yielded the 10 T cell receptor beta chains listed below, sequenced in a study of graft-versus-host responses after intestinal transplantation. Generated by immunoSEQ multiplex PCR, the TCRdb table keeps only in-frame clones and is missing some. The sample shows about 17,000 clones, 82% of them seen only once. To release intraepithelial and lamina propria lymphocytes, the graft tissue was processed. The sequences come from ileum tissue, collected 17 days after transplant. The receptors derive from a human patient who received an intestinal transplant, so some T cells may come from the graft donor.

This clone has more than one count but fewer than ten. The CDR3 region has the DNA TGTGCCAGCAGCCAAGAGCTAGCGGCCTACAATGAGCAGTTCTTC. Translation: CASSQELAAYNEQFF. This chain uses TRBV4-2 with TRBJ2-1; 7 positions match TRBD2. Germline values: CDR1 LGHNA, CDR2 YNFKEQ. The junction had 1 base not matched to a gene; V was cut back by 0 bases and J by 2 bases. This CDR3 contains 15 residues.

The V gene is TRBV7-8, the J gene TRBJ2-7; possibly TRBD1 for D (6 bases). The CDR3 has 15 amino acids. Trimming cost V 8 bases and J 4 bases, with 21 bases left between them. Germline V gene lookup returns CDR1 SGHVS and CDR2 FQNEAQ. CDR3 protein: CASANRDQNDYEQYF. The CDR3 DNA follows: TGTGCCAGCGCCAACAGGGACCAAAATGATTACGAGCAGTACTTC.

On this clone itself: This sample includes further DNA sequences coding for the same CDR3. The V and J genes are TRBV4-3 and TRBJ2-7; 10 bases map to TRBD1. V was pared by 0 bases and J by 4 bases, with 3 bases of the junction left unmatched. There are 15 residues in the CDR3. Germline V gives CDR1 LGHNA, CDR2 YSLEER. The CDR3 region is CASSQDWDRGYEQYF. The CDR3 nucleotides read TGCGCCAGCAGCCAAGATTGGGACAGGGGATACGAGCAGTACTTC.

J is TRBJ2-3 and V is TRBV12-1; the DNA was not compared with TRBD2, the D call given in the table. TRBV12-1 is a pseudogene segment. This CDR3 comprises 20 residues. The CDR3 protein is CASSRDPGLAFLASTDTQYF. DNA of the CDR3: TGTGCCAGCAGCCGAGACCCGGGACTAGCTTTTCTCGCGAGCACAGATACGCAGTATTTT.

V is TRBV2 and J is TRBJ2-7; D gene ambiguous. With 2 bases removed from V and 4 bases from J, the gap between germline ends came to 12 bases. The length of the CDR3 is 14 residues. From germline, CDR1 is SNHLY and CDR2 FYNNEI. In nucleotides, the CDR3 is TGTGCCAGCAGTGAAAGCTACCGCCCTTACGAGCAGTACTTC. Protein sequence: CASSESYRPYEQYF.

The chain uses TRBV29-1 and TRBJ1-2; the D gene is possibly TRBD1 (5 bases). Germline V CDR1 and CDR2: SQVTM, ANQGSEA. The CDR3 runs to 13 residues. The V end lost 1 base, the J end lost 3 bases, and 9 bases lay between the germline ends. The CDR3 sequence: CSVEAREDYGYTF. CDR3 nucleotides: TGCAGCGTTGAAGCCAGGGAGGACTATGGCTACACCTTC.

The genes are TRBV2 and TRBJ2-5; no definite D call. Germline V gene data show CDR1 as SNHLY and CDR2 as FYNNEI. V lost 3 bases and J lost 1, with 12 bases in between. There are 15 residues in the CDR3. The CDR3 DNA is TGTGCCAGCAGTGAGGATCGGTTGGGCCAAGAGACCCAGTACTTC. This codes for CASSEDRLGQETQYF.

CDR3 bases: TGCAGTGCGAGATATGCCCACGAGCAGTACTTC. Encoded protein: CSARYAHEQYF. This rearrangement joins TRBV20-1 to TRBJ2-7, with D unresolved. The CDR3 loop spans 11 amino acids. V was trimmed by 6 bases and J by 5 bases, leaving 11 bases between them. The V gene's germline CDR1 is DFQATT and CDR2 SNEGSKA (reference sequence).

The chain joins TRBV27 to TRBJ2-3; 10 bases are a match to TRBD2. Germline V CDR1 and CDR2: MNHEY, SMNVEV (reference sequence). V was pared by 5 bases and J by 6 bases, with 5 bases of the junction left unmatched. This CDR3 has 14 residues. In DNA, the CDR3 is TGTGCCAGCAGTAGACTAGCGGGCCGGGATACGCAGTATTTT. Translated: CASSRLAGRDTQYF.

The CDR3 bases are TGTGCCAGCTCAGCAAAGGGACTAGCGGACTACGAGCAGTACTTC. Its translation: CASSAKGLADYEQYF. This chain links TRBV18 with TRBJ2-7; the match to TRBD2 covers 11 bases. Trimming cost V 5 bases and J 3 bases; bases outside gene matches: 6. The CDR3 contains 15 residues. From germline, CDR1 is KGHSH and CDR2 LQKENI.